The next 18 T cell receptor beta chains were all read from a single sample in a study of blood T cell repertoires in COVID-19. Here immunoSEQ multiplex PCR was the method, and the copy in TCRdb shows in-frame clones only, minus some. The sample lists some 250,000 clones; 87% were seen once. The material sequenced was peripheral blood. These receptors all stem from a man in his 60s who had recovered from COVID-19.

The gene calls are TRBV6-1 and TRBJ1-6; D is unclear. Germline V CDR1 and CDR2: MNHNS, SASEGT. The CDR3 is 14 residues long. The V end lost 1 base, the J end lost 7 bases, and 8 bases lay between the germline ends. CDR3 bases: TGTGCCAGCAGTGAAGGGTGGCAGAATTCACCCCTCCACTTT. Translated: CASSEGWQNSPLHF.

V is TRBV10-1 and J is TRBJ2-2, with a possible D match to TRBD2 (5 bases). The germline gives CDR1 WNHNN, CDR2 SYGVQD (reference sequence). The CDR3 length is 14 residues. The germline V and J ends were trimmed by 8 bases and 0 bases, with 10 bases remaining between them. CDR3: CASRLAANTGELFF. The CDR3 DNA follows: TGCGCCAGCCGGCTAGCCGCGAACACCGGGGAGCTGTTTTTT.

The chain is built from TRBV6-1 and TRBJ2-7, with unresolved D. Looked up from germline, CDR1 is MNHNS and CDR2 is SASEGT. This CDR3 contains 13 residues. V lost 2 bases, J lost 2 bases, and 7 bases lay in between. CDR3 nucleotides: TGTGCCAGCAGTGAACCCCTTCCCTACGAGCAGTACTTC. Its translation is CASSEPLPYEQYF.

This clone has a single count. V gene TRBV5-4 combines with J gene TRBJ2-1, with D unresolved. The CDR3 runs 15 residues. CDR1 is SGHNT and CDR2 is YYREEE in the germline V gene (reference sequence). The V end was cut by 0 bases, the J end by 5 bases, with 12 bases between. CDR3 nucleotide sequence: TGTGCCAGCAGCTTGGTGTCAAAGAGTCACAATGAGCAGTTCTTC. Protein sequence: CASSLVSKSHNEQFF.

This clone was found a few times. J is TRBJ2-2 and V is TRBV19, with TRBD2 matching 10 bases. This CDR3 is 17 amino acids long. Trimming at V came to 5 bases and at J to 6 bases, leaving 12 bases not matched to a gene. Germline V gene sequence: CDR1 LNHDA, CDR2 SQIVND (reference sequence). The CDR3 DNA is TGTGCCAGTAGTTCCCAGCCGGGACTAGCGACGTCCGGGGAGCTGTTTTTT. It yields the protein CASSSQPGLATSGELFF.

The V call is TRBV7-2, the J call TRBJ2-1; D might be TRBD2 (5 bases). This CDR3 has 14 amino acids. Germline CDR1 reads SGHTA; CDR2 reads FQGNSA. The V and J ends lost 4 bases and 6 bases respectively, with 13 bases between them. In nucleotides, the CDR3 is TGTGCCAGCAGCTCAGAGAGAGGGCGCAATGAGCAGTTCTTC. Translating gives CASSSERGRNEQFF.

The chain is built from TRBV4-2 and TRBJ1-2; 10 bases map to TRBD1. The V gene's germline CDR1 is LGHNA and CDR2 YNFKEQ. The ends lost 1 base at V and 6 bases at J; junction bases unmatched: 2. CDR3 length: 14 residues. As DNA, the CDR3 is TGTGCCAGCAGCCAAGTTGGGACAGGGGATGGCTACACCTTC. This translates into CASSQVGTGDGYTF.

This sequence joins TRBV29-1 and TRBJ1-2; D is ambiguous. V was trimmed by 5 bases and J by 3 bases, leaving 7 bases between them. Germline lookup yields CDR1 SQVTM and CDR2 ANQGSEA. This CDR3 has 11 amino acids. The CDR3 sequence: CSVLTYYGYTF. CDR3 coding DNA: TGCAGCGTTTTAACATACTATGGCTACACCTTC.

V and J are TRBV19 and TRBJ1-2; 8 nucleotides match TRBD1. The germline V gene encodes CDR1 LNHDA and CDR2 SQIVND (reference sequence). V trimming: 8 bases; J trimming: 1 base; junction bases outside the gene matches: 18. This CDR3 comprises 18 residues. DNA for the CDR3: TGTGCCAGTGCCTCCGGGGCAGGGGGCCTCCTCCATAACTATGGCTACACCTTC. It specifies CASASGAGGLLHNYGYTF. The full variable domain, its missing parts supplied by reference TRBV19 and TRBJ1-2, is DGGITQSPKYLFRKEGQNVTLSCEQNLNHDAMYWYRQDPGQGLRLIYYSQIVNDFQKGDIAEGYSVSREKKESFPLTVTSAQKNPTAFYLCASASGAGGLLHNYGYTFGSGTRLTVV.

The V call is TRBV6-5, the J call TRBJ2-7; TRBD1 aligns across 7 bases. Germline CDR1 reads MNHEY; CDR2 reads SVGAGI. V gave up 8 bases and J gave up 1 base; unmatched junction bases: 11. CDR3 length equals 15 residues. The CDR3, as DNA: TGTGCCAGCTCCTACACCGGGACAGAATCCTACGAGCAGTACGTC. Translated, it gives CASSYTGTESYEQYV.

The gene calls are TRBV6-5 and TRBJ2-7; 7 bases are a match to TRBD1. The CDR3 consists of 15 residues. The V gene's germline CDR1 is MNHEY and CDR2 SVGAGI. J gave up 1 base and V 5 bases, and 8 bases lay outside the gene matches. The CDR3 coding sequence is TGTGCCAGCAGTCTCACTCGGACAGGATCCTACGAGCAGTACTTC. Translating it yields CASSLTRTGSYEQYF.

The rearrangement joins TRBV2 to TRBJ1-5, with 11 bases aligning to TRBD1. From germline, CDR1 is SNHLY and CDR2 FYNNEI. This CDR3 has 15 amino acids. V lost 6 bases, J lost 6 bases, and 7 bases stayed unmatched. CDR3 region: CASRPRTGGFQPQHF. CDR3 DNA: TGTGCCAGCAGGCCTCGGACAGGGGGCTTTCAGCCCCAGCATTTT. Full variable domain (remainder filled in from reference TRBV2 and TRBJ1-5): EPEVTQTPSHQVTQMGQEVILRCVPISNHLYFYWYRQILGQKVEFLVSFYNNEISEKSEIFDDQFSVERPDGSNFTLKIRSTKLEDSAMYFCASRPRTGGFQPQHFGDGTRLSIL.

This sequence joins TRBV10-3 and TRBJ2-3; TRBD1 agrees at 9 bases. With V trimmed by 4 bases and J by 0 bases, 2 bases remained unmatched. From germline, CDR1 is ENHRY and CDR2 SYGVKD. This CDR3 comprises 15 residues. CDR3 protein: CAISGTGVSTDTQYF. CDR3 nucleotide sequence: TGTGCCATCAGTGGGACAGGGGTAAGCACAGATACGCAGTATTTT.

The rearrangement uses TRBV2 and TRBJ2-1; 10 nucleotides match TRBD2. Germline CDR1 and CDR2: SNHLY and FYNNEI. The V and J ends lost 7 bases and 7 bases, in that order; junction bases with no gene match: 7. CDR3 length: 14 residues. As DNA, the CDR3 is TGTGCCAGCAACTCACTAGCGGGGTGGAATGAGCAGTTCTTC. It is translated as CASNSLAGWNEQFF.

This clone was detected once. The chain has TRBV5-3 and TRBJ1-5; 7 bases are a match to TRBD1. TRBV5-3 is classed as an ORF, of uncertain function. Trimming at V came to 4 bases and at J to 7 bases, leaving 11 bases not matched to a gene. The CDR3 extends over 15 amino acids. DNA for the CDR3: TGTGCCAGAAGCCGCCCCGGACAGGTATCACAGCCCCAGCATTTT. Protein: CARSRPGQVSQPQHF.

The V call is TRBV11-3, the J call TRBJ2-3, with 11 bases aligning to TRBD2. CDR1 and CDR2 (germline): SGHNT, YENEEA. CDR3 length equals 17 residues. After removal of 5 bases from V and 1 base from J, the junction contained 8 bases not matched to a gene. The CDR3: CASSIGTSGSGTDTQYF. DNA of the CDR3: TGTGCCAGCAGCATAGGGACTAGCGGTTCGGGCACAGATACGCAGTATTTT. Full variable domain (rest looked up from reference TRBV11-3 and TRBJ2-3): EAGVVQSPRYKIIEKKQPVAFWCNPISGHNTLYWYLQNLGQGPELLIRYENEEAVDDSQLPKDRFSAERLKGVDSTLKIQPAELGDSAVYLCASSIGTSGSGTDTQYFGPGTRLTVL.

The chain carries TRBV3-1 (or the pseudogene TRBV3-2) and TRBJ1-6; D unclear. This CDR3 has 12 amino acids. The germline V gene has CDR1 LGHDT and CDR2 YNNKEL (reference sequence). V was clipped by 4 bases and J by 8 bases, with 6 bases between them. The CDR3: CASSLLYSPLHF. The CDR3 DNA sequence: TGTGCCAGCAGCCTCCTCTATTCACCCCTCCACTTT.

This clone has at least ten counts. This chain connects TRBV5-6 to TRBJ1-1, with TRBD1 as a possible D gene (5 bases). Trimming left V 4 bases short and J 4 bases short, with 8 bases between. Germline V gives CDR1 SGHDT, CDR2 YYEEEE. The CDR3 contains 12 residues. CDR3 loop: CASSGGFTEAFF. The DNA of the CDR3 is TGTGCCAGCAGCGGGGGGTTCACTGAAGCTTTCTTT.